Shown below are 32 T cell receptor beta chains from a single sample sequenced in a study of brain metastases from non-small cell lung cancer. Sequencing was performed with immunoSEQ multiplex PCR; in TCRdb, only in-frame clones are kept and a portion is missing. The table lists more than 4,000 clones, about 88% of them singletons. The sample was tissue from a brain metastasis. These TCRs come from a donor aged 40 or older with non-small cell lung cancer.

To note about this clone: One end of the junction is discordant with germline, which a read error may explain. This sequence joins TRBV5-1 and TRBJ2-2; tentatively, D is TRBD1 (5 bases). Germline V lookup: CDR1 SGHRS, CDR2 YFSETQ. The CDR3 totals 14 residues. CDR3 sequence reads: CASSSEWGSGELFF. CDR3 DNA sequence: TGCGCTAGCAGCTCCGAGTGGGGCTCCGGGGAGCTGTTTTTT. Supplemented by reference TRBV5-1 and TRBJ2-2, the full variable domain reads KAGVTQTPRYLIKTRGQQVTLSCSPISGHRSVSWYQQTPGQGLQFLFEYFSETQRNKGNFPGRFSGRQFSNSRSEMNVSTLELGDSALYLCASSSEWGSGELFFGEGSRLTVL.

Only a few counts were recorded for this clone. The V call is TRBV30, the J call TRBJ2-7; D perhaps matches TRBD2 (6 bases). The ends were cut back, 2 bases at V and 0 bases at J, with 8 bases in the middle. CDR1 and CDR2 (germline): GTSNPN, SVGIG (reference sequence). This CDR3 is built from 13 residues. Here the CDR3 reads CAWSLRDSYEQYF. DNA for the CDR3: TGTGCCTGGAGTTTGCGGGACTCCTACGAGCAGTACTTC.

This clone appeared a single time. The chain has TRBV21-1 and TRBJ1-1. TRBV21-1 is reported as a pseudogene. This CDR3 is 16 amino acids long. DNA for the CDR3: TGTGCCAGCAGCAACCGGGATCTTCACTCGGGGGCTGAAGCTTTCTTT. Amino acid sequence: CASSNRDLHSGAEAFF.

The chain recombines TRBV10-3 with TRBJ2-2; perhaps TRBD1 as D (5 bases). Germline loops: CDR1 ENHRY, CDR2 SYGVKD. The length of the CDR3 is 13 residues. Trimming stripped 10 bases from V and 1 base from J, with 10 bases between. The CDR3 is CATQGQNTGELFF. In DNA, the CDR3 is TGTGCCACCCAGGGCCAGAACACCGGGGAGCTGTTTTTT.

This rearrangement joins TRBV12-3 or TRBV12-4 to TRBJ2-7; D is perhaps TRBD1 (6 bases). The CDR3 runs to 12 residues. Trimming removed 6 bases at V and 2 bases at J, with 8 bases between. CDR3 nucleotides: TGTGCCAGCAGCCGGGACACCTACGAGCAGTACTTC. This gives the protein CASSRDTYEQYF.

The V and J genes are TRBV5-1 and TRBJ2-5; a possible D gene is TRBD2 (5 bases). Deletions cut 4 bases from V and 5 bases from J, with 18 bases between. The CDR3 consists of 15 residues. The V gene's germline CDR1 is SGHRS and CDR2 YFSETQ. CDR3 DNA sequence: TGCGCCAGCAGCCCGGCGGTTAGCGTCCAGGAGACCCAGTACTTC. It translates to CASSPAVSVQETQYF.

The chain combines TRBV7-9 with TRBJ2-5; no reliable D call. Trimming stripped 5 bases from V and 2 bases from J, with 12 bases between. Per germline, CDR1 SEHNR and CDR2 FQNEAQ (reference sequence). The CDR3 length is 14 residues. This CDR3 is CASSPDGFQETQYF. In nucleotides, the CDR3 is TGTGCCAGCAGCCCGGACGGGTTTCAAGAGACCCAGTACTTC.

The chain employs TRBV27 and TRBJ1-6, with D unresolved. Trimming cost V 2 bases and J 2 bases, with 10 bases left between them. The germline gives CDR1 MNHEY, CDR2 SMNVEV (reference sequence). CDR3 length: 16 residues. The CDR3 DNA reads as TGTGCCAGCAGTTTACTTCCACAAACCTATAATTCACCCCTCCACTTT. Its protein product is CASSLLPQTYNSPLHF.

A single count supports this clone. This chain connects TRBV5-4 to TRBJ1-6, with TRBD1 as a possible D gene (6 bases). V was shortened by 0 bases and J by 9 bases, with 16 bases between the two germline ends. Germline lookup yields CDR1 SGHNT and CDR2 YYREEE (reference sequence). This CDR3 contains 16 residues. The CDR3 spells CASSLDPLGAASPLHF. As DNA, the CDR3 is TGTGCCAGCAGCTTGGATCCACTGGGGGCGGCTTCACCCCTCCACTTT.

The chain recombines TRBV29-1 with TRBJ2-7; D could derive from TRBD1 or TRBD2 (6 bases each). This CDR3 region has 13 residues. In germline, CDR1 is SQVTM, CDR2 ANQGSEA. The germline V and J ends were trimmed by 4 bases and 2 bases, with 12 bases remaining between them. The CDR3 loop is CSVGGGFTYEQYF. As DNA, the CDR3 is TGCAGCGTTGGAGGGGGGTTTACCTACGAGCAGTACTTC.

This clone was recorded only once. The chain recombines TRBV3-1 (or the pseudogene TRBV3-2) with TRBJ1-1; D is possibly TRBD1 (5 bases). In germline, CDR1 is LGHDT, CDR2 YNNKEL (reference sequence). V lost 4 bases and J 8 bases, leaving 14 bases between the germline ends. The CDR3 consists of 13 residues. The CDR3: CASSPLGGYEAFF. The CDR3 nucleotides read TGTGCCAGCAGCCCCCTGGGGGGTTACGAAGCTTTCTTT.

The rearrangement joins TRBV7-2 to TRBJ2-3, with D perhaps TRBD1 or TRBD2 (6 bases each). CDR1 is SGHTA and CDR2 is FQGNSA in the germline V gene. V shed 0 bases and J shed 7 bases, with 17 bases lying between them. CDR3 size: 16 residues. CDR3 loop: CASSLASGTRGHTQYF. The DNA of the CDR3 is TGTGCCAGCAGCTTAGCGTCTGGGACCCGGGGGCATACGCAGTATTTT. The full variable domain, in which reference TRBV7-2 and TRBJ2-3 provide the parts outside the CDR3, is GAGVSQSPSNKVTEKGKDVELRCDPISGHTALYWYRQSLGQGLEFLIYFQGNSAPDKSGLPSDRFSAERTGGSVSTLTIQRTQQEDSAVYLCASSLASGTRGHTQYFGPGTRLTVL.

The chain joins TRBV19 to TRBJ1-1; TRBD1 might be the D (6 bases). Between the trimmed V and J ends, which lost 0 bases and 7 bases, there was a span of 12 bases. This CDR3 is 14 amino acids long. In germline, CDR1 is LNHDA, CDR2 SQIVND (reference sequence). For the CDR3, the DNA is TGTGCCAGTAGTATAGACAGGGGAGGAATTGAAGCTTTCTTT. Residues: CASSIDRGGIEAFF.

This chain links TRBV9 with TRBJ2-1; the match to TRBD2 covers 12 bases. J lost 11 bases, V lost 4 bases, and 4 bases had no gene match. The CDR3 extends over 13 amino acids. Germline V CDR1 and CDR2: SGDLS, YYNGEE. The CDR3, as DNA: TGTGCCAGCAGCTTCGGACTAGCGGGACAGCAGTTCTTC. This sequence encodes CASSFGLAGQQFF.

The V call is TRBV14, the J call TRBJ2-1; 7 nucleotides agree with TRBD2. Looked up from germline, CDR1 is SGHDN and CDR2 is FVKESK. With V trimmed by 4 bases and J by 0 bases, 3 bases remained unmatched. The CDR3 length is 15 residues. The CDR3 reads CASSLRLASYNEQFF. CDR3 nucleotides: TGTGCCAGCAGCCTCAGACTAGCCTCCTACAATGAGCAGTTCTTC.

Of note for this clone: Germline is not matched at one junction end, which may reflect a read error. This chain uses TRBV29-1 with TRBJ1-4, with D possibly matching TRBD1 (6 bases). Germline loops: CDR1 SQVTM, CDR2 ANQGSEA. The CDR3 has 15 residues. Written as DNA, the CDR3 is TGCAGCATTGAAGATAGGGGGGGCGAAAATGAAAAACTGTTTTTT. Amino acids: CSIEDRGGENEKLFF.

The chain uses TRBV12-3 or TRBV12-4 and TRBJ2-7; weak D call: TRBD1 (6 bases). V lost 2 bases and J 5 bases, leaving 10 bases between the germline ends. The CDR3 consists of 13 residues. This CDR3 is CASSLIQGHEQYF. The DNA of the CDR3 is TGTGCCAGCAGTTTAATACAGGGCCACGAGCAGTACTTC.

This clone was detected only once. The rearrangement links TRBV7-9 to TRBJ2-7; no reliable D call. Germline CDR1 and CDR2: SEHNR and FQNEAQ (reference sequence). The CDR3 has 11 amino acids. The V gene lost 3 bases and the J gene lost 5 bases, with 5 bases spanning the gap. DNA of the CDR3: TGTGCCAGCAGCTTCAGTAACGAGCAGTACTTC. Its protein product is CASSFSNEQYF.

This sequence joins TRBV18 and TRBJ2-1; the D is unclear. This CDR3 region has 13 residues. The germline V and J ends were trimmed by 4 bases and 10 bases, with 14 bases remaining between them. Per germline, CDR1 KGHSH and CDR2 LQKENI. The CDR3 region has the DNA TGTGCCAGCTCACTTCAACCGGTGCCGGAGCAGTTCTTC. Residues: CASSLQPVPEQFF.

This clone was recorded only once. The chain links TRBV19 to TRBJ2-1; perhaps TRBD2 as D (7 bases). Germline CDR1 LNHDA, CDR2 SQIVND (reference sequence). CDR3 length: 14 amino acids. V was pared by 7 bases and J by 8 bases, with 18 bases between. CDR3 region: CASNEGGPSDEQFF. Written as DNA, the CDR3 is TGTGCCAGTAATGAGGGGGGGCCATCGGATGAGCAGTTCTTC.

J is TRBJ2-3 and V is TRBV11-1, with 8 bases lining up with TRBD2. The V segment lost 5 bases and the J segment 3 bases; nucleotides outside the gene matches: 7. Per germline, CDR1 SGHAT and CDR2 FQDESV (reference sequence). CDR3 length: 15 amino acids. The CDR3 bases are TGTGCCAGCAGCCCCCGGACTAGCTTTACAGATACGCAGTATTTT. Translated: CASSPRTSFTDTQYF. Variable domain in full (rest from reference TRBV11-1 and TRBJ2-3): EAEVAQSPRYKITEKSQAVAFWCDPISGHATLYWYRQILGQGPELLVQFQDESVVDDSQLPKDRFSAERLKGVDSTLKIQPAELGDSAMYLCASSPRTSFTDTQYFGPGTRLTVL.

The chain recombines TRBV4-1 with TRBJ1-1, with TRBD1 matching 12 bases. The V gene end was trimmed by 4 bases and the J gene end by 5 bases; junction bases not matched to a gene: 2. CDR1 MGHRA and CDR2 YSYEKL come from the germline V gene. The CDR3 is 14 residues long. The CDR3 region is CASSRDRGRTEAFF. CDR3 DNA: TGCGCCAGCAGCCGGGACAGGGGGCGAACTGAAGCTTTCTTT.

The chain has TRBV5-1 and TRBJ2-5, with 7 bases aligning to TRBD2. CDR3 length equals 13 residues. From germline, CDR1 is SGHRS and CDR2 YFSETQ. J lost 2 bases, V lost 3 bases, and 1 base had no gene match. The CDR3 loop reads CASSWGGQETQYF. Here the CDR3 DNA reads TGCGCCAGCAGCTGGGGGGGGCAAGAGACCCAGTACTTC.

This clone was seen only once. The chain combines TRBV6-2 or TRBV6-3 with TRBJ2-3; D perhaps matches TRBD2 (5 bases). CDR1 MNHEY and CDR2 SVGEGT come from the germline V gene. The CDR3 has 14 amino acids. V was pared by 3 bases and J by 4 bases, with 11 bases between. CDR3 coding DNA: TGTGCCAGCAGTTATCCCCTAGCCTCAGATACGCAGTATTTT. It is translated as CASSYPLASDTQYF.

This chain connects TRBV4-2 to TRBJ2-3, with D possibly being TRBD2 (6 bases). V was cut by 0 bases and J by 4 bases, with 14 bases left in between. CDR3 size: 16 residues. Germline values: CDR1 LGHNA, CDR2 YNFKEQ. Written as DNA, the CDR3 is TGTGCCAGCAGCCAAGATTCCGGGACTGCCTCAGATACGCAGTATTTT. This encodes CASSQDSGTASDTQYF.

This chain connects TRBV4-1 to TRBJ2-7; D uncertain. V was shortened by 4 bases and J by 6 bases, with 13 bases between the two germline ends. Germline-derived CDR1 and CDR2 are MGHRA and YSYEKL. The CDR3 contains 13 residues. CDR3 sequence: CASSLTPGSEQYF. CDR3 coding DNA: TGCGCCAGCAGCCTTACCCCCGGCTCCGAGCAGTACTTC.

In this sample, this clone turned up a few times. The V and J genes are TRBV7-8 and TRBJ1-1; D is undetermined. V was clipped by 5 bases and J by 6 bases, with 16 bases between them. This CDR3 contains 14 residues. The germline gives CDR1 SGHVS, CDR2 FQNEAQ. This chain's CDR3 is CASSIGPPGAEAFF. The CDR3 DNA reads TGTGCCAGCAGCATTGGACCGCCCGGGGCTGAAGCTTTCTTT.

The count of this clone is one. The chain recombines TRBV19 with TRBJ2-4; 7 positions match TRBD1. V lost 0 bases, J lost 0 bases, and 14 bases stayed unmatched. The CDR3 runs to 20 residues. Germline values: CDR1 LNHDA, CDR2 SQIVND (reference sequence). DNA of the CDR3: TGTGCCAGTAGTATAGATCGACGTGCGACAGGGCCGAAAGCCAAAAACATTCAGTACTTC. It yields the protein CASSIDRRATGPKAKNIQYF.

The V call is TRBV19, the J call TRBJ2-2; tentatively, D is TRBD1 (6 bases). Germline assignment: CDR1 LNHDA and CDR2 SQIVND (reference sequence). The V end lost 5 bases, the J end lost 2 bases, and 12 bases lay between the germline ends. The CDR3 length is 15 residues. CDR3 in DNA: TGTGCCAGTAGTTTGTCCGGGACAAACACCGGGGAGCTGTTTTTT. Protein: CASSLSGTNTGELFF.

The CDR3 protein is CASSPGEGARETQYF. CDR3 DNA sequence: TGCGCCAGCAGCCCTGGAGAGGGGGCGCGAGAGACCCAGTACTTC. The chain links TRBV5-1 to TRBJ2-5, with 7 nucleotides matching TRBD1. Germline loops: CDR1 SGHRS, CDR2 YFSETQ. The CDR3 contains 15 residues. With 4 bases clipped from V and 4 bases from J, the junction kept 10 bases outside the gene matches. The entire variable domain, with the rest obtained from reference TRBV5-1 and TRBJ2-5, is as follows: KAGVTQTPRYLIKTRGQQVTLSCSPISGHRSVSWYQQTPGQGLQFLFEYFSETQRNKGNFPGRFSGRQFSNSRSEMNVSTLELGDSALYLCASSPGEGARETQYFGPGTRLLVL.

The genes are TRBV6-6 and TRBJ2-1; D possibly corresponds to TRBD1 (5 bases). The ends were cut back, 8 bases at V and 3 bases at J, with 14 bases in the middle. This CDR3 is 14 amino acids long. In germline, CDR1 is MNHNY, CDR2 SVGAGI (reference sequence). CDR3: CASAPTGLYNEQFF. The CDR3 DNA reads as TGTGCCAGCGCCCCTACAGGTCTCTACAATGAGCAGTTCTTC.

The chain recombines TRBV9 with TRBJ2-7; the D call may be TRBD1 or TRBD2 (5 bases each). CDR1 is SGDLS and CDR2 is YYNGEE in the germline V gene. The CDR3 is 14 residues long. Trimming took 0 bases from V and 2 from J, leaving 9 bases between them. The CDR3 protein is CASSVGGVPYEQYF. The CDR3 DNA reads TGTGCCAGCAGCGTAGGAGGGGTCCCCTACGAGCAGTACTTC. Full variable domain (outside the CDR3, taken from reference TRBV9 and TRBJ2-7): DSGVTQTPKHLITATGQRVTLRCSPRSGDLSVYWYQQSLDQGLQFLIQYYNGEERAKGNILERFSAQQFPDLHSELNLSSLELGDSALYFCASSVGGVPYEQYFGPGTRLTVT.